This TCR beta chain was captured by sequencing in a study of blood T cell repertoires in COVID-19. Study-level background: Acute and convalescent COVID-19 samples came from the United States, Italy and Spain. T cells, B-cell-depleted T cells, or PBMCs provided the cDNA or gDNA that served as material.

V was clipped by 0 bases and J by 2 bases, with 14 bases between them. Germline assignment: CDR1 LGHNA and CDR2 YSLEER. The CDR3 consists of 16 residues. As originally analysed: It was from reference gene primer amplification that nucleated cell counts were estimated. TCRdb's copy holds only in-frame clones and misses some; the assay was immunoSEQ multiplex PCR. The DNA was the basis for D and trimming; V, J and clone size are from that table. The sample holds 85,000 to 90,000 clones, approximately 92% seen once. Source material: peripheral blood. The clonotype was recovered from a woman older than 75 with active COVID-19. J is TRBJ2-7 and V is TRBV4-3; tentative D call: TRBD2 (6 bases). Here the CDR3 reads CASSQDMVAVTYEQYF. CDR3 DNA: TGCGCCAGCAGCCAAGATATGGTAGCGGTTACCTACGAGCAGTACTTC.